The clone carrying this TCR beta chain has a single count. Its antigen is unidentified. This sample is drawn from a study of cytomegalovirus exposure and HLA in healthy donors. 13 Jbeta primers and 60 Vbeta primers were used for the PCR. The method was immunoSEQ multiplex PCR; TCRdb's version includes in-frame clones alone and lacks a portion of them. The profile shows around 200,000 clones, around three quarters of them singletons. Trimming removed 7 bases at V and 3 bases at J, with 22 bases between. Germline values: CDR1 LNHDA, CDR2 SQIVND (reference sequence). This CDR3 spans 16 amino acids. Study-level points and caveats: Cytomegalovirus-associated status was assigned to around 160 TCR beta chains.

The source material was PBMCs. The genes are TRBV19 and TRBJ2-7, with a weak D call TRBD2 (5 bases). The sequence came from a woman aged 25 to 39 in good health and CMV-seropositive. The DNA of the CDR3 is TGTGCCAGTACCTCCCCGTCGGGGTCTGGGCTCTACGAGCAGTACTTC. Encoded protein: CASTSPSGSGLYEQYF.